Below, one TCR beta chain is given with its context. The data originate from a study of control samples from healthy donors and cancer patients. The repertoire was sequenced with immunoSEQ multiplex PCR; TCRdb's copy has only in-frame clones and lacks some. The table records 100,000 or so clones, about 80% of them present only once. The CDR3 runs to 17 residues. Deletions cut 1 base from V and 3 bases from J, with 20 bases between. CDR1 SGHTS and CDR2 YDEGEE come from the germline V gene. The gene calls are TRBV5-8 and TRBJ2-7; D call uncertain. Sequences were obtained from blood. This sequence originates from a woman aged 25 to 39 in good health. The CDR3 DNA reads as TGTGCCAGCAGCTTGTACGTGGCCTCCGGTTCGAGCTACGAGCAGTACTTC. It specifies CASSLYVASGSSYEQYF.